This TCR beta chain was captured by sequencing in a study of identical twins. Germline CDR1 and CDR2: DFQATT and SNEGSKA (reference sequence). Trimming stripped 3 bases from V and 2 bases from J, with 18 bases between. This CDR3 is 16 amino acids long. TCRdb re-called the 5' RACE reads with MiXCR, one entry per CDR3 protein. Of 350,000 or so distinct CDR3 sequences listed, approximately 9.1% are singletons. Sequencing was carried out using naive T cells sorted from blood. This TCR derives from a woman in her 50s in good health. V is TRBV20-1 and J is TRBJ2-3; TRBD2 might be the D (5 bases). The CDR3 DNA follows: TGCAGTGCTAGGGGCGCGGGTCCTTCCTCCACAGATACGCAGTATTTT. Protein: CSARGAGPSSTDTQYF.